This TCR beta chain was recovered during a study of blood T cells in healthy people across ages. A sample-barcoded 5' primer and a J-beta primer mix were used in a second PCR of about 7 to 12 cycles. TCRdb processed the 5' RACE reads anew with MiXCR; each CDR3 protein has one entry. The sample carries over a million distinct CDR3 sequences, about 45% recorded once. The CDR3 length is 15 residues. V lost 0 bases to trimming and J lost 2 bases, with 13 bases between them. Germline lookup yields CDR1 DFQATT and CDR2 SNEGSKA (reference sequence). Sequencing used blood. The J gene is TRBJ2-5, the V gene TRBV20-1; a weak D match, TRBD2 (6 bases). The source is a young woman in good health. CDR3 in amino acids: CSARDVAGNQETQYF. CDR3 coding DNA: TGCAGTGCTAGAGATGTGGCGGGGAATCAAGAGACCCAGTACTTC.